The clone carrying this TCR beta chain showed up just once. The data belong to a study of blood T cell repertoires in COVID-19. CDR1 and CDR2 from the germline V gene are MGHRA and YSYEKL. With 1 base clipped from V and 7 bases from J, the junction kept 10 bases outside the gene matches. The CDR3 length is 17 residues. Profiling relied on immunoSEQ multiplex PCR, and the TCRdb table lists in-frame clones only, not all of them. The table records roughly 250,000 clones, about 89% of them present only once. Material for sequencing was PBMCs or T cells enriched from blood (not recorded which). The TCR originated in a woman under 30 who had recovered from COVID-19. The V gene is TRBV4-1, the J gene TRBJ1-6, with 7 bases lining up with TRBD1. The CDR3 reads CASSQGQQGKWNSPLHF. For the CDR3, the DNA is TGCGCCAGCAGCCAAGGGCAACAGGGGAAGTGGAATTCACCCCTCCACTTT.